Presented here are 18 T cell receptor beta chains from one specimen sequenced in a study of early T cells in non-severe SARS-CoV-2 infection. A single record per CDR3 protein comes from TCRdb applying MiXCR to the 5' RACE reads. Altogether tens of thousands of distinct CDR3 sequences are present, around 12% being singletons, with the ten largest covering around 4.5%. The sample consisted of whole blood. Every receptor here comes from an adult who was a healthcare worker with PCR-confirmed SARS-CoV-2 infection or an uninfected control (not recorded which).

This clonotype was counted between two and nine times. The chain is built from TRBV12-3 or TRBV12-4 and TRBJ1-6; TRBD1 matches 11 bases. The V segment lost 5 bases and the J segment 4 bases; nucleotides outside the gene matches: 4. The CDR3 covers 16 residues. CDR3: CASSQDRGRYNSPLHF. The CDR3 DNA is TGTGCCAGCAGTCAGGACAGGGGGCGTTATAATTCACCCCTCCACTTT.

Only a few counts were recorded for this clonotype. The chain employs TRBV7-2 and TRBJ1-5, with D uncertain. Deletions cut 2 bases from V and 3 bases from J, with 14 bases between. The V gene's germline CDR1 is SGHTA and CDR2 FQGNSA. This CDR3 spans 16 amino acids. The chain's CDR3 is CASSLTRRAINQPQHF. The CDR3 DNA reads as TGTGCCAGCAGCTTAACCCGCAGAGCGATCAATCAGCCCCAGCATTTT.

This clonotype was detected ten times or more. The chain joins TRBV3-1 to TRBJ1-1; D gene uncertain. The CDR3 is 12 amino acids. CDR1 is LGHDT, CDR2 YNNKEL, per germline (reference sequence). V gave up 2 bases and J gave up 6 bases, with 7 bases separating them. In nucleotides, the CDR3 is TGTGCCAGCAGCCAAACAGAGGCTGAAGCTTTCTTT. This encodes CASSQTEAEAFF. Looking up the rest from reference TRBV3-1 and TRBJ1-1 gives the full variable domain: DTAVSQTPKYLVTQMGNDKSIKCEQNLGHDTMYWYKQDSKKFLKIMFSYNNKELIINETVPNRFSPKSPDKAHLNLHINSLELGDSAVYFCASSQTEAEAFFGQGTRLTVV.

This clonotype came up many times. The rearrangement uses TRBV12-3 or TRBV12-4 and TRBJ2-4; D might be TRBD1 (5 bases). V lost 5 bases, J lost 7 bases, and 18 bases lay in between. CDR3 length equals 15 residues. CDR3 protein: CASSPRSQGFNIQYF. The CDR3 DNA reads TGTGCCAGCAGTCCTCGTTCTCAGGGTTTCAACATTCAGTACTTC.

This chain joins TRBV28 and TRBJ1-6; D call uncertain. The CDR3 length is 12 residues. The germline gives CDR1 MDHEN, CDR2 SYDVKM. Trimming stripped 10 bases from V and 9 bases from J, with 13 bases between. The CDR3 region has the DNA TGTGCCACTTGGGGAGGAATTTCACCCCTCCACTTT. It is translated as CATWGGISPLHF. Drawing the rest from reference TRBV28 and TRBJ1-6, the complete variable domain is DVKVTQSSRYLVKRTGEKVFLECVQDMDHENMFWYRQDPGLGLRLIYFSYDVKMKEKGDIPEGYSVSREKKERFSLILESASTNQTSMYLCATWGGISPLHFGNGTRLTVT.

CDR3 nucleotide sequence: TGTGCCAGCAGTTCCCTTGCGGGAGGGCTTAAGGAGCAGTACTTC. Its protein product is CASSSLAGGLKEQYF. This chain links TRBV12-3 or TRBV12-4 with TRBJ2-7; the match to TRBD2 covers 9 bases. The CDR3 consists of 15 residues. Trimming cost V 4 bases and J 7 bases; bases outside gene matches: 11.

This chain uses TRBV29-1 with TRBJ1-2; D ambiguous. CDR3 length equals 11 residues. CDR1 and CDR2 from the germline V gene are SQVTM and ANQGSEA. V was trimmed by 7 bases and J by 6 bases, leaving 12 bases between them. The DNA for the CDR3 is TGCAGCGCCGAACGTCAGGATGGCTACACCTTC. It encodes CSAERQDGYTF.

This clonotype has a count of ten or more. The V and J genes are TRBV7-9 and TRBJ1-6; 7 bases map to TRBD1. The length of the CDR3 is 16 residues. Germline V lookup: CDR1 SEHNR, CDR2 FQNEAQ (reference sequence). With 0 bases clipped from V and 5 bases from J, the junction kept 4 bases outside the gene matches. The CDR3: CASSLAAGQNNSPLHF. CDR3 DNA: TGTGCCAGCAGCTTAGCCGCGGGACAGAATAATTCACCCCTCCACTTT.

The chain recombines TRBV28 with TRBJ2-7; 8 bases are shared with TRBD2. The CDR3 length is 16 residues. CDR1 is MDHEN and CDR2 is SYDVKM in the germline V gene. The trim removed 4 bases at V and 7 bases at J, leaving 15 bases unmatched. The CDR3 spells CASSYDGGRTIGEQYF. The CDR3 nucleotides are TGTGCCAGCAGTTACGATGGCGGGAGGACCATAGGGGAGCAGTACTTC.

This clonotype was detected ten times or more. The chain combines TRBV18 with TRBJ2-1; TRBD1 agrees at 8 bases. Germline lookup yields CDR1 KGHSH and CDR2 LQKENI. CDR3 length: 15 amino acids. Losses at the gene ends were 2 bases for V and 6 bases for J; bases not matched to a gene: 6. The CDR3, as DNA: TGTGCCAGCTCACCAGAGACAGGGGAAGGCAATGAGCAGTTCTTC. This translates into CASSPETGEGNEQFF.

The chain joins TRBV7-2 to TRBJ2-1; 12 nucleotides agree with TRBD2. J lost 8 bases, V lost 5 bases, and 7 bases had no gene match. This CDR3 spans 15 amino acids. Germline assignment: CDR1 SGHTA and CDR2 FQGNSA. CDR3 nucleotide sequence: TGTGCCAGCAGCCCCCTAGCGGGGGGGTTACATGAGCAGTTCTTC. Protein product: CASSPLAGGLHEQFF.

Ten or more counts support this clonotype. This sequence joins TRBV6-6 and TRBJ2-5; 9 bases map to TRBD2. Trimming cost V 5 bases and J 9 bases; bases outside gene matches: 10. The CDR3 extends over 14 amino acids. The germline V gene has CDR1 MNHNY and CDR2 SVGAGI (reference sequence). The CDR3 bases are TGTGCCAGCAGTCCCGATAGCGGGGGAGGAGCCCAGTACTTC. The encoded protein is CASSPDSGGGAQYF.

This clonotype was counted a few times. V is TRBV29-1 and J is TRBJ1-6; D is perhaps TRBD1 (6 bases). Trimming took off 7 bases at V and 5 bases at J, with 9 bases between the two ends. The CDR3 totals 12 residues. CDR1 and CDR2 from the germline V gene are SQVTM and ANQGSEA. The CDR3 loop reads CSAQGNNSPLHF. The CDR3 DNA is TGCAGCGCCCAGGGGAATAATTCACCCCTCCACTTT.

This clonotype has only a few counts. The chain joins TRBV7-9 to TRBJ1-4, with 8 bases lining up with TRBD1. CDR3 length: 14 amino acids. V dropped 4 bases and J dropped 10; count of bases not matched to a gene: 8. Germline V lookup: CDR1 SEHNR, CDR2 FQNEAQ (reference sequence). The CDR3 region is CASSSQGTGVKLFF. Written as DNA, the CDR3 is TGTGCCAGCAGCTCCCAGGGGACAGGAGTAAAACTGTTTTTT. Combining the CDR3 with reference TRBV7-9 and TRBJ1-4 gives the whole variable domain DTGVSQNPRHKITKRGQNVTFRCDPISEHNRLYWYRQTLGQGPEFLTYFQNEAQLEKSRLLSDRFSAERPKGSFSTLEIQRTEQGDSAMYLCASSSQGTGVKLFFGSGTQLSVL.

This clonotype was counted ten times or more. V and J are TRBV11-3 and TRBJ2-3, with D hard to call. From germline, CDR1 is SGHNT and CDR2 YENEEA. This CDR3 spans 14 amino acids. V was cut by 3 bases and J by 0 bases, with 7 bases left in between. The CDR3 nucleotides read TGTGCCAGCAGCTTGGGCCAGAGCACAGATACGCAGTATTTT. It encodes CASSLGQSTDTQYF.

This chain joins TRBV6-4 and TRBJ2-1; D gene ambiguous. This CDR3 region has 11 residues. V dropped 8 bases and J dropped 7 bases, with 9 bases sitting between them. Germline V gives CDR1 MRHNA, CDR2 SNTAGT. Here the CDR3 DNA reads TGTGCCAGCGCAAGTGGGAATGAGCAGTTCTTC. As protein: CASASGNEQFF.

This clonotype was observed many times. This chain's CDR3 is CASSQSSGLAQYF. CDR3 sequence (DNA): TGCGCCAGCAGCCAGAGCTCAGGGCTAGCGCAGTATTTT. The chain is built from TRBV4-1 and TRBJ2-3; perhaps TRBD1 as D (5 bases). Germline V gives CDR1 MGHRA, CDR2 YSYEKL. CDR3 length: 13 amino acids. V was shortened by 3 bases and J by 10 bases, with 14 bases between the two germline ends.

V usage is TRBV7-8 and J usage is TRBJ2-7; possible D gene TRBD1, 6 bases. Between the trimmed V and J ends, which lost 7 bases and 6 bases, there was a span of 16 bases. Germline-derived CDR1 and CDR2 are SGHVS and FQNEAQ. This CDR3 region has 13 residues. The CDR3 here is CASMSYRVSEQYF. CDR3 nucleotides: TGTGCCAGCATGAGTTACAGGGTTTCCGAGCAGTACTTC. Together with reference TRBV7-8 and TRBJ2-7, the CDR3 gives the full variable domain: GAGVSQSPRYKVAKRGQDVALRCDPISGHVSLFWYQQALGQGPEFLTYFQNEAQLDKSGLPSDRFFAERPEGSVSTLKIQRTQQEDSAVYLCASMSYRVSEQYFGPGTRLTVT.